This T cell receptor beta chain was obtained from a study of blood T cell repertoires in COVID-19. Study at large: The United States, Italy and Spain provided the acute and convalescent COVID-19 samples. T cells, B-cell-depleted T cells, or PBMCs supplied cDNA or gDNA.

Per the germline V gene, CDR1 is KGHSH and CDR2 is LQKENI. The CDR3 sequence is 20 residues long. The trim removed 0 bases at V and 5 bases at J, leaving 17 bases unmatched. Repertoires were generated with immunoSEQ multiplex PCR, while TCRdb's copy carries only in-frame clones and drops some. The data hold approximately 37,000 clones, with about 90% observed a single time. V usage is TRBV18 and J usage is TRBJ2-5, with TRBD2 matching 11 bases. This sequence originates from a human donor in a cohort sampled during active COVID-19. Source material: peripheral blood. The CDR3 DNA follows: TGTGCCAGCTCACCACCGCTTGGACTAGCGGGCCCGGAGAGAGGGGAGACCCAGTACTTC. Its protein product is CASSPPLGLAGPERGETQYF.